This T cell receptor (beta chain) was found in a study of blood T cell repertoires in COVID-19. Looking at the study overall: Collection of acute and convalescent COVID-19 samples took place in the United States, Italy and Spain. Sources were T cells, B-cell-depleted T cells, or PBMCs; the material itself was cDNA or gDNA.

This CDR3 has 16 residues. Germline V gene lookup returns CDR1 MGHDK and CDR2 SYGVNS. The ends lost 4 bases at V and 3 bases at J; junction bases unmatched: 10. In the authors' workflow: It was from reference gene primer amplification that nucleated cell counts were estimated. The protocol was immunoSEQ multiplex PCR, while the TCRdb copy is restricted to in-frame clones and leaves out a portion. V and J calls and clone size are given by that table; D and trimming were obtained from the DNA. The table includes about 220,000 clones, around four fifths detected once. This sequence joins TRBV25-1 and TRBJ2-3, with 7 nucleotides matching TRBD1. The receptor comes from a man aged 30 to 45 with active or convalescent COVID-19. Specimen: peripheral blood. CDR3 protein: CASSAVLPGGTDTQYF. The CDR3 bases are TGTGCCAGCAGTGCCGTCCTGCCAGGGGGAACAGATACGCAGTATTTT.